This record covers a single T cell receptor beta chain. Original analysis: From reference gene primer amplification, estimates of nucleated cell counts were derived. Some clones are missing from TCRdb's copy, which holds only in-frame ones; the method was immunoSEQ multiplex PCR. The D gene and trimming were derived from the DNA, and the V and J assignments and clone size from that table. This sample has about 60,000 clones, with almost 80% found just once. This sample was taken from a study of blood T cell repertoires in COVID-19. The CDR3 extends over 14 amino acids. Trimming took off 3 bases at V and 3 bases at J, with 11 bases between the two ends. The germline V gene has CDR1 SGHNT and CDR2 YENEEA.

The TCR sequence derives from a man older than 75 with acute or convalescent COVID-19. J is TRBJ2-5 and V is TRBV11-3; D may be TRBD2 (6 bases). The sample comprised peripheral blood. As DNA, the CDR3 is TGTGCCAGCAGCTTCCCCGGGACTGAAGAGACCCAGTACTTC. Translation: CASSFPGTEETQYF.